This TCR beta chain is drawn from a study of PD-L1 blockade in urothelial cancer. Whole-study context: Patients initiated atezolizumab around 2014 at 1,200 mg intravenously every 3 weeks.

CDR3 length: 16 residues. The V gene's germline CDR1 is LNHDA and CDR2 SQIVND (reference sequence). J gave up 7 bases and V 6 bases, and 10 bases lay outside the gene matches. Assay used: immunoSEQ multiplex PCR; TCRdb lists only in-frame clones, some missing. The sample has under 20,000 clones, around 81% seen once. Time point meaning: peripheral blood 6 weeks after treatment start. The source material was PBMCs, sampled around atezolizumab (anti-PD-L1) treatment. The rearrangement joins TRBV19 to TRBJ2-1; 12 bases are a match to TRBD2. This TCR was recovered from a man aged 50 to 59 with urothelial cancer. CDR3 sequence: CASRTSHGTSGNEQFF. DNA of the CDR3: TGTGCCAGTAGGACCTCTCACGGGACTAGCGGGAATGAGCAGTTCTTC.